The clone carrying this T cell receptor (beta chain) was observed a few times. The record originates from a study of T cells in Graves' hyperthyroidism and ophthalmopathy. Using RNA transcripts as the source, TCR beta CDR3 regions were amplified. With the HTBI primer set, the TCR CDR3 went through a first round of RT-PCR. TCRdb processed the multiplex PCR reads anew with MiXCR; each CDR3 protein has one entry. The data hold roughly 400,000 distinct CDR3 sequences, with around an eighth observed a single time. The sequence was obtained from a man aged 45-60 years with Graves' ophthalmopathy. The sample comprised blood.

CDR3: CASRLEGSLNQPQHF. The CDR3 coding sequence is TGTGCCAGCAGGCTGGAGGGATCCCTTAATCAGCCCCAGCATTTT. The chain uses TRBV27 and TRBJ1-5; unclear D gene. V was shortened by 6 bases and J by 4 bases, with 16 bases between the two germline ends. The length of the CDR3 is 15 residues. Germline V lookup: CDR1 MNHEY, CDR2 SMNVEV (reference sequence).